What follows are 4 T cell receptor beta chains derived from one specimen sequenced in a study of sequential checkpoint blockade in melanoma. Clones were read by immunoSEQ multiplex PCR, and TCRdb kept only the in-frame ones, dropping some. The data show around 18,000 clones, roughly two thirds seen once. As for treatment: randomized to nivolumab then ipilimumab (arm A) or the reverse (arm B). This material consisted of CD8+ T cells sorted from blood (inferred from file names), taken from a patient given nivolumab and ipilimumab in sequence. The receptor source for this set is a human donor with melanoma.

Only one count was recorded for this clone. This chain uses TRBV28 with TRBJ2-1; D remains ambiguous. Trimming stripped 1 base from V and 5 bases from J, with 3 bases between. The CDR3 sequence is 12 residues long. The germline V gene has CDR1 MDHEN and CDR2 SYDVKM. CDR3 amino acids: CASSLYNNEQFF. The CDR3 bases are TGTGCCAGCAGTTTATATAACAATGAGCAGTTCTTC.

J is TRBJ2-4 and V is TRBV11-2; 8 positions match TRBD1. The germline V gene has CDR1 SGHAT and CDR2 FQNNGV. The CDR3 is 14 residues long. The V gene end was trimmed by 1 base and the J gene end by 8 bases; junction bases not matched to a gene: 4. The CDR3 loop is CASSLVDRADIQYF. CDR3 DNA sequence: TGTGCCAGCAGCTTAGTGGACAGGGCGGACATTCAGTACTTC.

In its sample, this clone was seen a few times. CDR3 in DNA: TGTGCCAGCAGAAATACAATCAATGAGCAGTTCTTC. It is translated as CASRNTINEQFF. The rearrangement links TRBV28 to TRBJ2-1; D unclear. The germline V gene encodes CDR1 MDHEN and CDR2 SYDVKM. The CDR3 consists of 12 residues. V was cut by 6 bases and J by 6 bases, with 9 bases left in between.

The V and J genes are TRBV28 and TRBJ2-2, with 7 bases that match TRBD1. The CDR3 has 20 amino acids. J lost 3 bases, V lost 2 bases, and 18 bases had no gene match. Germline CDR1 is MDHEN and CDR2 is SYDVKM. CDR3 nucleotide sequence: TGTGCCAGCAGTTTAACTAGACCGTTGCACGGACAGGCCTACACCGGGGAGCTGTTTTTT. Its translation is CASSLTRPLHGQAYTGELFF.